The sequence of this T cell receptor (beta chain) was determined in a study of blood T cell repertoires in COVID-19. Overall study: Acute and convalescent COVID-19 samples came from the United States, Italy and Spain. The cDNA or gDNA used as material had been derived from T cells, B-cell-depleted T cells, or PBMCs.

How the authors handled the data: Quantification of nucleated cells was approximated via reference gene primer amplification. Libraries were prepared by immunoSEQ multiplex PCR; TCRdb keeps only in-frame clonotypes and omits some of them. D and trimming were read from the DNA, whereas the V and J calls and clone size are those reported in that table. The profile shows fewer than 45,000 clones, 70% to 80% of them singletons. The CDR3 sequence is 13 residues long. Germline assignment: CDR1 LNHDA and CDR2 SQIVND (reference sequence). Unmatched junction bases numbered 1, after V lost 3 bases and J lost 3 bases.

The source is a man aged 60 to 75 with active COVID-19. Source material: peripheral blood. The genes are TRBV19 and TRBJ2-7; 8 nucleotides align to TRBD1. For the CDR3, the DNA is TGTGCCAGTAGTATCGGGACAGGCTACGAGCAGTACTTC. This translates into CASSIGTGYEQYF.